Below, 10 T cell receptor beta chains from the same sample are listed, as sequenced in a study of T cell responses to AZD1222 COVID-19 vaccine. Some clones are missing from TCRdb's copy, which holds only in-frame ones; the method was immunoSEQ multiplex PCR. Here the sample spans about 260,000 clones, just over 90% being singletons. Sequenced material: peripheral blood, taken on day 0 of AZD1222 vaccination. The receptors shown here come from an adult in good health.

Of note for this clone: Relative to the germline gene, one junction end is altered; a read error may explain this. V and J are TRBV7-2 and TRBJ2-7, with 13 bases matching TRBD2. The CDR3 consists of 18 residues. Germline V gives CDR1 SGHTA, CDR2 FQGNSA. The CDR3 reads CASSLVAGTSGTNYEQYF. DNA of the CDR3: TGTGCCAGCAGTTTAGTAGCAGGGACTAGCGGGACGAACTACGAGCAGTACTTC. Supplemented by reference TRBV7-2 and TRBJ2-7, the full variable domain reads GAGVSQSPSNKVTEKGKDVELRCDPISGHTALYWYRQSLGQGLEFLIYFQGNSAPDKSGLPSDRFSAERTGGSVSTLTIQRTQQEDSAVYLCASSLVAGTSGTNYEQYFGPGTRLTVT.

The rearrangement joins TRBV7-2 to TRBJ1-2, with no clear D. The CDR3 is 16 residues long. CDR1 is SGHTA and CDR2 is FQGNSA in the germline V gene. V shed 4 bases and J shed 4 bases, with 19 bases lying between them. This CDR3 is CASSYDFRPLGYGYTF. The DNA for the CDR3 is TGTGCCAGCAGCTATGACTTTCGGCCTCTCGGCTATGGCTACACCTTC.

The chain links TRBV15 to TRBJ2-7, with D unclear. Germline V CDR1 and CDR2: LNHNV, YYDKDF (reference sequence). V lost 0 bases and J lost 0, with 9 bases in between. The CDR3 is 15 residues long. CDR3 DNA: TGTGCCACCAGCAGAGACCCCTACACCTCCTACGAGCAGTACTTC. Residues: CATSRDPYTSYEQYF.

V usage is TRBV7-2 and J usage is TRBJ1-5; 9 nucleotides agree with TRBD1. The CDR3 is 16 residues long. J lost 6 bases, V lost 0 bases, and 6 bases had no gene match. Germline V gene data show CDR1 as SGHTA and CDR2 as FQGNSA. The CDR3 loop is CASSLAGQGNSQPQHF. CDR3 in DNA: TGTGCCAGCAGCTTAGCGGGACAGGGTAACAGTCAGCCCCAGCATTTT.

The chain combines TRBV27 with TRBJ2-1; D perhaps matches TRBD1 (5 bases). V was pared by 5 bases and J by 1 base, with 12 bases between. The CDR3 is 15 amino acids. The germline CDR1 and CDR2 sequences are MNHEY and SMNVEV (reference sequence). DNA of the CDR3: TGTGCCAGCAGTCAACAGGTTAGGTCCTACAATGAGCAGTTCTTC. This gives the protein CASSQQVRSYNEQFF.

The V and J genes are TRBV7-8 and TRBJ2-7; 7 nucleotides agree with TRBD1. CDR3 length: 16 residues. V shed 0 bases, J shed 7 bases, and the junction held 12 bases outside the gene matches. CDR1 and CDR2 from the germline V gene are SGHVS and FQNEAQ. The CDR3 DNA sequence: TGTGCCAGCAGCTTAGCGGGACAGAGAGTATTACGGGAGCAGTACTTC. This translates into CASSLAGQRVLREQYF.

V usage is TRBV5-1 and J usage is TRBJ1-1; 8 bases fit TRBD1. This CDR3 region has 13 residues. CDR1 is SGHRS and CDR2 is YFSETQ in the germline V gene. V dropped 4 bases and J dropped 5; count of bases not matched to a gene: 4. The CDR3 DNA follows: TGCGCCAGCAGCCCACAGGGGGGGACTGAAGCTTTCTTT. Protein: CASSPQGGTEAFF. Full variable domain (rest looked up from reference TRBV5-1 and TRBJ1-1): KAGVTQTPRYLIKTRGQQVTLSCSPISGHRSVSWYQQTPGQGLQFLFEYFSETQRNKGNFPGRFSGRQFSNSRSEMNVSTLELGDSALYLCASSPQGGTEAFFGQGTRLTVV.

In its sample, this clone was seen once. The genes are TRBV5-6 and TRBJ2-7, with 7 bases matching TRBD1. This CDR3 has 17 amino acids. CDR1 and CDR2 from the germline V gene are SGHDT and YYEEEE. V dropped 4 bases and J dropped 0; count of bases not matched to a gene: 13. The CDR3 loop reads CASSARKSGGSSYEQYF. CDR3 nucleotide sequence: TGTGCCAGCAGCGCGCGAAAGTCAGGGGGTAGCTCCTACGAGCAGTACTTC.

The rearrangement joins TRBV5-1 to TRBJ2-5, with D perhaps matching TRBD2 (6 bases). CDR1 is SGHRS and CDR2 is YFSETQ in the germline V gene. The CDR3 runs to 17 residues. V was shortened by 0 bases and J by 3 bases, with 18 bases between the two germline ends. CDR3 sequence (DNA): TGCGCCAGCAGCTTGGCCGGCGGGGCAGGGTCAGAAGAGACCCAGTACTTC. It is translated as CASSLAGGAGSEETQYF.

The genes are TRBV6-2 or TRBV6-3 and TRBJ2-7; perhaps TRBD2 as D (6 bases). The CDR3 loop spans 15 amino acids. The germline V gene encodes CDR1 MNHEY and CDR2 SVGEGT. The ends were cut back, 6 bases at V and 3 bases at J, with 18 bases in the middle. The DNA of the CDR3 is TGTGCCAGCAGCCCTGGGGCGGGACTTGACTACGAGCAGTACTTC. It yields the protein CASSPGAGLDYEQYF.